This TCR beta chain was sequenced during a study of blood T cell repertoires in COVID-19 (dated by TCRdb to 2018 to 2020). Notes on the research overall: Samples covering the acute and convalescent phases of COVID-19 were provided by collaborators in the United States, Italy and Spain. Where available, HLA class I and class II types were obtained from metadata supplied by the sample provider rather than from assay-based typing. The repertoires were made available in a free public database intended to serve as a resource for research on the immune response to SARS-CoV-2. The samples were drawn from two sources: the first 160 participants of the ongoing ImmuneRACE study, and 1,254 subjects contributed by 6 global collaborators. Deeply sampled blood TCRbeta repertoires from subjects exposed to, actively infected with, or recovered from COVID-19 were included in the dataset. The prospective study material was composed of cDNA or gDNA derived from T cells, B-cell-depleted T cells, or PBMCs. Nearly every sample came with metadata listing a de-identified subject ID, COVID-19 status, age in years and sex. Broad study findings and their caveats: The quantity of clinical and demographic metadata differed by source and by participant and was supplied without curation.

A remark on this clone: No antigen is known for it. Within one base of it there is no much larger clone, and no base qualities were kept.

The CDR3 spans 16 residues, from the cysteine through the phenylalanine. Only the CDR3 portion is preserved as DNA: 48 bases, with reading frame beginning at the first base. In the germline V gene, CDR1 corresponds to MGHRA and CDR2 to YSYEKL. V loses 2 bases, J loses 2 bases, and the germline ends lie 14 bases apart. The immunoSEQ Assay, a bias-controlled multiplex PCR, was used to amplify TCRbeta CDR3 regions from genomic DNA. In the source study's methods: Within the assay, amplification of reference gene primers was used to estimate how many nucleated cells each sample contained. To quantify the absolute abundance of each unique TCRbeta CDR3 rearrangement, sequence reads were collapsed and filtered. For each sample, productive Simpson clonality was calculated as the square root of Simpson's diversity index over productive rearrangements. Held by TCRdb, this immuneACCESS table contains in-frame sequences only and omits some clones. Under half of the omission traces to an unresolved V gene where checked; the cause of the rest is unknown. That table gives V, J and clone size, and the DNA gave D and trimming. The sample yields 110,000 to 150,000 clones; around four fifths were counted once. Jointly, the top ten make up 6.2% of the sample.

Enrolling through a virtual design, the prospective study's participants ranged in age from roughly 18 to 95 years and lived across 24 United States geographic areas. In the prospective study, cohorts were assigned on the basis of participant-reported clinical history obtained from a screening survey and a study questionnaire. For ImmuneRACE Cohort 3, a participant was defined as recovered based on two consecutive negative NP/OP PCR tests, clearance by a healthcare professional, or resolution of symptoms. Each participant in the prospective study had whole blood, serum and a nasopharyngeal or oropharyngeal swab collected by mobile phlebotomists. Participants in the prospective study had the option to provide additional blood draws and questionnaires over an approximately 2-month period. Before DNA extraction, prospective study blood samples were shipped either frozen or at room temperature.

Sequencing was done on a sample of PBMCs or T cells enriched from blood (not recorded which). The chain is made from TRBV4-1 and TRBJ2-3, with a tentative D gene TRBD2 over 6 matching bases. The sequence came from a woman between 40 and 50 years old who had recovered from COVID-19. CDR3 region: CASSQLSGVDTDTQYF. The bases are TGCGCCAGCAGCCAACTCTCGGGAGTCGACACAGATACGCAGTATTTT.